The T cell receptor (beta chain) under discussion was sequenced for a study of CD8 T cells in ankylosing spondylitis. Study outcomes and limitations: For ankylosing spondylitis blood, a TCR beta motif of under 10 highly homologous variants appeared characteristic. Disease-linked clones were reportedly significantly enriched in matched ankylosing spondylitis synovial fluid.

With respect to this clonotype: What it recognizes is unknown.

TCRdb used MiXCR to reprocess the 5' RACE reads, holding one entry per CDR3 protein. The data contain under 950,000 distinct CDR3 sequences, roughly 19% of them seen just once; the ten biggest clones take up 15% to 20%. The CDR3 totals 17 residues. CDR1 is LGHNA and CDR2 is YNFKEQ in the germline V gene. V lost 0 bases, J lost 1 base, and 12 bases lay in between. The chain recombines TRBV4-2 with TRBJ2-2, with D perhaps matching TRBD1 (7 bases). Sequenced input: blood, either unsorted or a sorted T cell fraction (not recorded which). The sequence came from a male donor with ankylosing spondylitis. The CDR3 nucleotides are TGTGCCAGCAGCCAAGAGCCAGGGGGGATGAACACCGGGGAGCTGTTTTTT. Residues: CASSQEPGGMNTGELFF.